This T cell receptor (beta chain) comes out of a study of blood T cell repertoires in COVID-19 (dated by TCRdb to the early 2020s). Looking at the study overall: Samples covering the acute and convalescent phases of COVID-19 were provided by collaborators in the United States, Italy and Spain. The material from the prospective study consisted of cDNA or gDNA derived from T cells, B-cell-depleted T cells, or PBMCs. Subjects who had been exposed to COVID-19, were actively infected with it, or had recovered from it provided the deeply sampled blood TCRbeta repertoires that made up the dataset. The repertoires were released in a freely available public database intended as a resource for research on the immune response to SARS-CoV-2. The samples were drawn from two sources: the first 160 participants of the ongoing ImmuneRACE study, and approximately 1,300 subjects contributed by 6 global collaborators. Sample metadata almost always included a de-identified subject ID, COVID-19 status, age in years and sex. Where HLA class I and class II types were available, the types were taken from metadata supplied by the sample provider, not from assay-based typing. The study at large found these results: Clinical and demographic metadata were provided uncurated, with the amount varying by source and participant.

V and J are trimmed by 0 bases and 7 bases, and the gene matches miss 4 bases of the junction. Sequences SGHRS (CDR1) and YFSETQ (CDR2) are obtained from the germline V gene. The CDR3 spans 14 residues, from the cysteine through the phenylalanine. Just the 42-base CDR3 DNA is kept, in frame starting at base 1. To note about this clone: Its recognized antigen is unknown. No much larger clone is present one base from it, and per-base qualities are unavailable.

The immunoSEQ Assay, a bias-controlled multiplex PCR, was used to amplify TCRbeta CDR3 regions from genomic DNA. For the original study's pipeline: Nucleated cell counts per sample were estimated from amplification of reference gene primers within the assay. To quantify the absolute abundance of each unique TCRbeta CDR3 rearrangement, sequence reads were collapsed and filtered. For each sample, productive Simpson clonality was calculated as the square root of Simpson's diversity index over productive rearrangements. The immuneACCESS repertoire file appears here via TCRdb, limited to in-frame rearrangements. These files lack a portion of the clones; in checked studies, under half of the deficit traces to unresolved V genes, and the cause of the others is not known. That table furnishes V, J and clone size, whereas the DNA furnished D and trimming. The sample includes 250,000 to 300,000 clones, with around 90% observed a single time. The leading ten clones occupy 1.5% to 2% of the sample.

Enrolling through a virtual design, the prospective study's participants ranged in age from roughly 18 to 89 years and lived across about two dozen United States geographic areas. To assign participants to cohorts, the prospective study relied on clinical history that participants themselves reported in a screening survey and a study questionnaire. ImmuneRACE Cohort 3 recovered participants were defined by two consecutive negative NP/OP PCR tests, healthcare professional clearance, or symptom resolution. Each participant in the prospective study had whole blood, serum and a nasopharyngeal or oropharyngeal swab collected by mobile phlebotomists. Over an approximately two-month period, participants in the prospective study had the option of providing additional blood draws and questionnaires. Before DNA extraction, prospective study blood samples were shipped either frozen or at room temperature.

The clonotype originates from a middle-aged woman who had recovered from COVID-19. Sequencing was performed on PBMCs or T cells enriched from blood (not recorded which). The chain is assembled from TRBV5-1 and TRBJ1-2, with 9 bases in between that match TRBD1. The CDR3 sequence is CASSLAGTGSGYTF. Read as DNA, the sequence is TGCGCCAGCAGCTTGGCCGGGACAGGGAGTGGCTACACCTTC.